Here is one TCR beta chain with its context. Its antigen is unknown. Assay: immunoSEQ multiplex PCR; the TCRdb copy retains only in-frame clones and omits some. This table has about 500,000 clones, about 89% appearing once. The data derive from a study of Ad26.COV2.S vaccination and SARS-CoV-2 variants. This CDR3 contains 16 residues. V shed 2 bases, J shed 1 base, and the junction held 6 bases outside the gene matches. The germline V gene has CDR1 SGHVS and CDR2 FQNEAQ. General study points: Placebo recipients trailed vaccine recipients in spike-specific TCR breadth.

Treatment defined: roughly 20 received Ad26.COV2.S at low or high dose, single or two shots; 5 received placebo; per-sample allocation not given. Specimens were obtained on day 63 following the first vaccine or placebo injection. The V and J genes are TRBV7-8 and TRBJ2-5, with 8 bases fitting TRBD2. The sequence came from a person aged 18-65 years who received the Ad26.COV2.S COVID-19 vaccine or a placebo. Source: peripheral blood, taken in a trial of Ad26.COV2.S vaccine versus placebo. CDR3 coding DNA: TGTGCCAGCAGCTTATACGGGACTAGTCTCCAAGAGACCCAGTACTTC. Translation gives CASSLYGTSLQETQYF.